Described below is a single T cell receptor (beta chain) sequence and its context. The data were taken from a study of blood T cell repertoires in COVID-19. As for the study in general: Specimens from acute and convalescent COVID-19 originated in the United States, Italy and Spain.

V gave up 3 bases and J gave up 0 bases, with 10 bases separating them. The germline V gene encodes CDR1 SGHDT and CDR2 YYEEEE. CDR3 size: 15 residues. TCRdb keeps only in-frame clones here, not all; method: immunoSEQ multiplex PCR. The sample shows fewer than 350,000 clones, roughly 79% of them seen only once. This TCR derives from an older woman with active or convalescent COVID-19. V is TRBV5-6 and J is TRBJ1-5, with D maybe TRBD1 (6 bases). Sequenced material: peripheral blood. CDR3 in amino acids: CASSSQGISNQPQHF. In DNA form, the CDR3 reads TGTGCCAGCAGCTCTCAGGGGATTAGCAATCAGCCCCAGCATTTT.